The 21 T cell receptor beta chains reported below all come from one sample, sequenced in a study of T cell responses to AZD1222 COVID-19 vaccine. Sequencing used immunoSEQ multiplex PCR; TCRdb keeps in-frame clones, though not all of them. The sample has 110,000 or so clones; 88% are singletons. This material consisted of peripheral blood, taken 28 days after the second AZD1222 dose. All receptors derive from an adult who received the AZD1222 COVID-19 vaccine.

This clone appeared a single time. The V call is TRBV6-2 or TRBV6-3, the J call TRBJ1-5; TRBD1 might be the D (5 bases). The CDR3 totals 16 residues. The germline V gene encodes CDR1 MNHEY and CDR2 SVGEGT. The germline V and J ends were trimmed by 0 bases and 0 bases, with 9 bases remaining between them. In DNA form, the CDR3 reads TGTGCCAGCAGTTACTCGGGACTAGGTAGCAATCAGCCCCAGCATTTT. As protein: CASSYSGLGSNQPQHF.

The rearrangement uses TRBV3-1 (or the pseudogene TRBV3-2) and TRBJ1-1; 9 nucleotides agree with TRBD1. The germline CDR1 and CDR2 sequences are LGHDT and YNNKEL (reference sequence). This CDR3 spans 17 amino acids. The ends lost 4 bases at V and 0 bases at J; junction bases unmatched: 9. The CDR3, as DNA: TGTGCCAGCAGCCGGGAACAGGGGGCGCGAATGAACACTGAAGCTTTCTTT. Amino acids: CASSREQGARMNTEAFF.

The chain couples TRBV7-9 to TRBJ1-1; D not resolved. The length of the CDR3 is 15 residues. Deletions cut 5 bases from V and 1 base from J, with 14 bases between. The germline CDR1 and CDR2 sequences are SEHNR and FQNEAQ (reference sequence). CDR3 sequence (DNA): TGTGCCAGCAGCCTCTTCCCTGGCAGGAACACTGAAGCTTTCTTT. Its translation: CASSLFPGRNTEAFF.

This chain connects TRBV7-2 to TRBJ1-2; unclear D gene. Trimming took off 5 bases at V and 8 bases at J, with 15 bases between the two ends. The CDR3 is 13 residues long. Per germline, CDR1 SGHTA and CDR2 FQGNSA. The CDR3 DNA follows: TGTGCCAGCAGCCCCCTCCTTACATGGGGCTACACCTTC. Protein sequence: CASSPLLTWGYTF.

This chain joins TRBV3-1 (or the pseudogene TRBV3-2) and TRBJ1-5; no definite D call. Germline V gene data show CDR1 as LGHDT and CDR2 as YNNKEL (reference sequence). V lost 1 base to trimming and J lost 5 bases, with 6 bases between them. This CDR3 contains 13 residues. In DNA, the CDR3 is TGTGCCAGCAGCCAAGGTCCCCATCAGCCCCAGCATTTT. Protein product: CASSQGPHQPQHF.

The genes are TRBV2 and TRBJ1-5; D is possibly TRBD1 (6 bases). Trimming left V 6 bases short and J 7 bases short, with 13 bases between. The length of the CDR3 is 13 residues. Per germline, CDR1 SNHLY and CDR2 FYNNEI. The CDR3 spells CASSGGQGQPQHF. The CDR3 region has the DNA TGTGCCAGCAGCGGGGGGCAGGGGCAGCCCCAGCATTTT.

The rearrangement joins TRBV18 to TRBJ1-1; no reliable D call. CDR1 is KGHSH, CDR2 LQKENI, per germline. The V end lost 4 bases, the J end lost 5 bases, and 11 bases lay between the germline ends. The CDR3 consists of 13 residues. The CDR3 DNA is TGTGCCAGCTCACACCCGGGCCTAACTGAAGCTTTCTTT. This translates into CASSHPGLTEAFF.

V usage is TRBV7-9 and J usage is TRBJ1-4; D unclear. The CDR3 totals 14 residues. Germline CDR1 SEHNR, CDR2 FQNEAQ (reference sequence). V gave up 5 bases and J gave up 4 bases, with 11 bases separating them. CDR3 sequence (DNA): TGTGCCAGCAGCCCAACAGTTAATAATGAAAAACTGTTTTTT. It encodes CASSPTVNNEKLFF.

Regarding this clone: The junction differs from germline at one of its ends, possibly a read error. The chain joins TRBV6-5 to TRBJ1-3, with D possibly TRBD1 on 5 matching bases. There are 16 residues in the CDR3. CDR1 and CDR2 (germline): MNHEY, SVGAGI. The CDR3 region is CASSHSGDSTGNTIYF. CDR3 in DNA: TGTGCCAGCAGTCACTCGGGCGACAGTACTGGAAACACCATATATTTT.

The CDR3: CASSFRGYNGYTF. In nucleotides, the CDR3 is TGTGCCAGCAGTTTTCGGGGATATAATGGCTACACCTTC. This rearrangement joins TRBV28 to TRBJ1-2; D is ambiguous. The CDR3 runs 13 residues. Trimming left V 3 bases short and J 6 bases short, with 11 bases between. Germline CDR1 and CDR2: MDHEN and SYDVKM.

This clone was observed a few times. V and J are TRBV5-4 and TRBJ2-5; tentatively, D is TRBD2 (5 bases). With 2 bases removed from V and 0 bases from J, the gap between germline ends came to 8 bases. The CDR3 length is 14 residues. In germline, CDR1 is SGHNT, CDR2 YYREEE (reference sequence). The CDR3: CASSFGRDQETQYF. CDR3 DNA: TGTGCCAGCAGCTTTGGGCGGGACCAAGAGACCCAGTACTTC.

The rearrangement joins TRBV19 to TRBJ1-2; 9 bases agree with TRBD1. The CDR3 sequence is 14 residues long. J gave up 8 bases and V 6 bases, and 10 bases lay outside the gene matches. Germline lookup yields CDR1 LNHDA and CDR2 SQIVND (reference sequence). This chain's CDR3 is CASSHDTGGWGYTF. DNA for the CDR3: TGTGCCAGTAGCCATGATACAGGGGGCTGGGGCTACACCTTC.

The rearrangement uses TRBV7-9 and TRBJ1-3, with no clear D. This CDR3 is built from 13 residues. V lost 1 base and J 6 bases, leaving 7 bases between the germline ends. Germline CDR1 reads SEHNR; CDR2 reads FQNEAQ (reference sequence). CDR3 protein: CASSLEAANTIYF. In DNA form, the CDR3 reads TGTGCCAGCAGCTTAGAGGCAGCAAACACCATATATTTT.

This clone was observed once. The chain links TRBV6-1 to TRBJ1-1, with TRBD1 identical over 7 bases. Germline V gives CDR1 MNHNS, CDR2 SASEGT. Losses at the gene ends were 3 bases for V and 9 bases for J; bases not matched to a gene: 10. The CDR3 spans 14 residues. The CDR3 bases are TGTGCCAGCAGTGAGGGGGTGACAGGGTCAAAAGCTTTCTTT. Translation: CASSEGVTGSKAFF.

This clone is a singleton in its sample. The chain joins TRBV12-3 or TRBV12-4 to TRBJ2-7, with 7 nucleotides matching TRBD1. The CDR3 runs to 13 residues. V lost 7 bases, J lost 2 bases, and 5 bases stayed unmatched. In nucleotides, the CDR3 is TGTGCCAGCAAACAGGGGAACACCTACGAGCAGTACTTC. Translation gives CASKQGNTYEQYF.

This rearrangement joins TRBV27 to TRBJ2-7; D gene unclear. V was cut by 4 bases and J by 2 bases, with 15 bases left in between. Germline values: CDR1 MNHEY, CDR2 SMNVEV (reference sequence). The CDR3 consists of 15 residues. This CDR3 reads CASSSGFASPYEQYF. The CDR3, as DNA: TGTGCCAGCAGTTCTGGGTTCGCGAGCCCCTACGAGCAGTACTTC.

The rearrangement links TRBV13 to TRBJ2-5; D might be TRBD1 or TRBD2, each matching 6 bases. The length of the CDR3 is 14 residues. Germline-derived CDR1 and CDR2 are PRHDT and FYEKMQ (reference sequence). Deletions cut 3 bases from V and 1 base from J, with 9 bases between. The CDR3 DNA follows: TGTGCCAGCAGCTTTTGGGGGGCCCAAGAGACCCAGTACTTC. It encodes CASSFWGAQETQYF.

This chain joins TRBV10-2 and TRBJ1-2; D might be TRBD1 (5 bases). Trimming left V 2 bases short and J 4 bases short, with 11 bases between. The CDR3 is 14 residues long. Germline loops: CDR1 WSHSY, CDR2 SAAADI. In DNA, the CDR3 is TGCGCCAGCAGTGAGACAGGCACTGGCTATGGCTACACCTTC. Translation: CASSETGTGYGYTF.

The rearrangement joins TRBV10-3 to TRBJ1-2, with TRBD1 as a possible D gene (5 bases). This CDR3 is built from 15 residues. The germline CDR1 and CDR2 sequences are ENHRY and SYGVKD. Between the trimmed V and J ends, which lost 9 bases and 2 bases, there was a span of 19 bases. The CDR3 loop reads CAMHADAGGNYGYTF. The CDR3 DNA sequence: TGTGCCATGCACGCGGACGCCGGGGGGAACTATGGCTACACCTTC.

The genes are TRBV18 and TRBJ2-3; D unresolved. Trimming left V 5 bases short and J 0 bases short, with 12 bases between. Germline assignment: CDR1 KGHSH and CDR2 LQKENI. CDR3 length: 15 residues. The CDR3 region is CASSAVGPSTDTQYF. As DNA, the CDR3 is TGTGCCAGCTCAGCGGTGGGTCCTAGCACAGATACGCAGTATTTT.

A remark on this clone: Other nucleotide sequences from this sample produce the same CDR3. V usage is TRBV7-2 and J usage is TRBJ2-7; possible D gene TRBD2, 5 bases. The germline V gene encodes CDR1 SGHTA and CDR2 FQGNSA. This CDR3 spans 14 amino acids. V was pared by 5 bases and J by 0 bases, with 11 bases between. The CDR3 spells CASSAGGSSYEQYF. DNA of the CDR3: TGTGCCAGCAGCGCCGGAGGTAGCTCCTACGAGCAGTACTTC.